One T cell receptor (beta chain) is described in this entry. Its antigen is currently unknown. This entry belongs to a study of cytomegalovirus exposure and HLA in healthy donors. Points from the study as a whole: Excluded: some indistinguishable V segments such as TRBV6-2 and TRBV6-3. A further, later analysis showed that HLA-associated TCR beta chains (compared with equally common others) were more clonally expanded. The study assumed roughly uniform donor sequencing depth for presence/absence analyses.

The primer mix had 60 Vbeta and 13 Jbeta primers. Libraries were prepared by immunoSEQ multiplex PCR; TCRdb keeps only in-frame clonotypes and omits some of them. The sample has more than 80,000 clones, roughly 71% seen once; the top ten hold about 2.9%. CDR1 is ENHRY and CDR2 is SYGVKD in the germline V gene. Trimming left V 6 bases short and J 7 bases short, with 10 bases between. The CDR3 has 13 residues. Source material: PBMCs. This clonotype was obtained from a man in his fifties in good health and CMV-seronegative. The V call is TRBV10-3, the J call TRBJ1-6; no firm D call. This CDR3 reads CAIRMSENSPLHF. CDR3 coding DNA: TGTGCCATCAGGATGAGCGAGAATTCACCCCTCCACTTT.